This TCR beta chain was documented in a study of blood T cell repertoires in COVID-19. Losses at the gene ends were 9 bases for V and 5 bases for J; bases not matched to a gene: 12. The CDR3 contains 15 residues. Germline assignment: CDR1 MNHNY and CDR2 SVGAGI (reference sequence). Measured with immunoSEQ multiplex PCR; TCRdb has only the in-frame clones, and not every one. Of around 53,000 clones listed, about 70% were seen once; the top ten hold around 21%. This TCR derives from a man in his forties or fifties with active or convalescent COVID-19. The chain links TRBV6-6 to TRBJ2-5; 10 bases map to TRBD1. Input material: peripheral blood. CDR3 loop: CASDIGQGVGETQYF. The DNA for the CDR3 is TGTGCCAGTGACATAGGACAGGGGGTCGGGGAGACCCAGTACTTC.